This TCR beta chain was profiled in a study of CXCR3-negative and CXCR3-positive naive CD8 T cells. Study-level information: Each library held about 1.5 +/- 0.3 million TRB reads, 120 million to 150 million in total.

The TRB cDNA libraries were prepared by 5' RACE with UMI labels. TCRdb re-called the 5' RACE reads; every CDR3 protein appears as one record, without DNA. The sample includes tens of thousands of distinct CDR3 sequences. To note about this clonotype: Its target is unknown.

Study outcomes and limitations: Each naive subset displayed comparably high diversity, whereas memory CD8+ cells displayed much lower diversity.

The CDR3 has 19 residues. CDR1 and CDR2 (germline): SGHDN, FVKESK. Sequenced: naive CXCR3- CD8+ T cells from blood. The subset: CD45RO-CCR7+CD27+CD95- naive CD8+ T cells lacking CXCR3 (TNR3-). The receptor's source is a human donor in good health. Some clones in this sample may be carry-over from other donors' samples. The V and J genes are TRBV14 and TRBJ2-1; TCRdb designates TRBD1, a call that cannot be tested without DNA. This CDR3 reads CASSQGAWGALYLYNEQFF.